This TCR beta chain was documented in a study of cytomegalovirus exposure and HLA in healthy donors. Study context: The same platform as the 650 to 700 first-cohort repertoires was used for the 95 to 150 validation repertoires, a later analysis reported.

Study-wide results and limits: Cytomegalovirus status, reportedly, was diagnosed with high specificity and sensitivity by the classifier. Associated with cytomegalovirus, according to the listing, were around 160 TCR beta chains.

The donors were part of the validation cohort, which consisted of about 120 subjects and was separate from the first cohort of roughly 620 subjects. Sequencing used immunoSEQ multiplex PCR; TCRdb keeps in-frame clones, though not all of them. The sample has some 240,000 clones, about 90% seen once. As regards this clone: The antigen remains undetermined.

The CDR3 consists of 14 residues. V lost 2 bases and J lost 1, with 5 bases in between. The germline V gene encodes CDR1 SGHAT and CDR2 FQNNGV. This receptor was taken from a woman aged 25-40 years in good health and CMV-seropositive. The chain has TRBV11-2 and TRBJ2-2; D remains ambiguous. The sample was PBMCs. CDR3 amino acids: CASSLFVNTGELFF. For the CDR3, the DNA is TGTGCCAGCAGCTTATTCGTGAACACCGGGGAGCTGTTTTTT.